This TCR beta chain was documented in a study of breast tumors, draining lymph nodes, adjacent tissues. The sample holds many counts of this clonotype. Its target is not known. Findings of the study overall: Luminal-like breast cancer showed significantly higher tumor–nontumor repertoire similarity than basal-like.

Via MiXCR, TCRdb re-called the multiplex PCR reads, giving one row per CDR3 protein. The repertoire includes about 270,000 distinct CDR3 sequences, about 33% of them detected once, and over 0.95% sits in the top ten. From germline, CDR1 is SQVTM and CDR2 ANQGSEA. This CDR3 has 17 amino acids. The V end was cut by 1 base, the J end by 3 bases, with 21 bases between. Axillary draining lymph nodes of breast cancer patients supplied the node samples. This clonotype originated in a female donor with breast cancer. Some clones in this sample may be carry-over from other donors' samples. This sequence joins TRBV29-1 and TRBJ1-2; tentatively, D is TRBD1 (5 bases). The sequencing input was axillary lymph node tissue. CDR3 loop: CSVEVRDGPKYDYGYTF. The CDR3 bases are TGCAGCGTTGAAGTAAGGGACGGCCCCAAATACGACTATGGCTACACCTTC.